These 10 T cell receptor beta chains were all obtained from the same sample, sequenced in a study of T cells in Graves' hyperthyroidism and ophthalmopathy. From RNA transcripts, TCR beta CDR3 regions were amplified. The HTBI primer set served for first-round RT-PCR of the TCR CDR3. TCRdb redid the calling of the multiplex PCR reads with MiXCR, one entry per CDR3 protein. This sample has around 400,000 distinct CDR3 sequences, with 15% to 19% found just once. Sequencing input: blood. All receptors derive from a woman aged 18-29 years with Graves' hyperthyroidism that later progressed to Graves' ophthalmopathy.

This clonotype was seen only a few times. The CDR3 reads CAPQGSGRIGGELFF. CDR3 coding DNA: TGTGCCCCACAGGGTAGCGGGAGGATCGGCGGGGAGCTGTTTTTT. The V gene is TRBV7-9, the J gene TRBJ2-2, with 10 positions matching TRBD2. The trim removed 11 bases at V and 7 bases at J, leaving 13 bases unmatched. Germline V gene lookup returns CDR1 SEHNR and CDR2 FQNEAQ (reference sequence). This CDR3 has 15 residues. Looking up the rest from reference TRBV7-9 and TRBJ2-2 gives the full variable domain: DTGVSQNPRHKITKRGQNVTFRCDPISEHNRLYWYRQTLGQGPEFLTYFQNEAQLEKSRLLSDRFSAERPKGSFSTLEIQRTEQGDSAMYLCAPQGSGRIGGELFFGEGSRLTVL.

This clonotype was detected ten times or more. This sequence joins TRBV29-1 and TRBJ2-5; TRBD1 is a possible D gene (6 bases). With 4 bases removed from V and 5 bases from J, the gap between germline ends came to 23 bases. Germline CDR1 reads SQVTM; CDR2 reads ANQGSEA. The CDR3 has 16 amino acids. CDR3 residues: CSVAGERGPQGETQYF. The CDR3 bases are TGCAGCGTTGCCGGGGAGAGGGGACCGCAGGGGGAGACCCAGTACTTC.

The table lists this clonotype with many counts. The CDR3 bases are TGTGCCTGGACCCGTAAACAGGGGACCTACGAGCAGTACTTC. Protein sequence: CAWTRKQGTYEQYF. V is TRBV30 and J is TRBJ2-7; 7 positions agree with TRBD1. The ends lost 4 bases at V and 2 bases at J; junction bases unmatched: 8. Looked up from germline, CDR1 is GTSNPN and CDR2 is SVGIG (reference sequence). The CDR3 runs 14 residues.

About this clonotype itself: A read error is possible here, since a much larger clone lies one base away. This chain connects TRBV6-2 or TRBV6-3 to TRBJ1-5; TRBD1 matches at 7 bases. The CDR3 spans 15 residues. After removal of 6 bases from V and 0 bases from J, the junction contained 5 bases not matched to a gene. CDR1 is MNHEY and CDR2 is SVGEGT in the germline V gene. DNA for the CDR3: TGTGCCAGCAGAGAGGGACAGTATAGCAATCAGCCCCAGCATTTT. As protein: CASREGQYSNQPQHF.

This clonotype has ten or more counts. The V call is TRBV2, the J call TRBJ2-7, with 14 bases that match TRBD2. V dropped 6 bases and J dropped 3; count of bases not matched to a gene: 4. Per germline, CDR1 SNHLY and CDR2 FYNNEI. The CDR3 covers 15 residues. The CDR3 DNA follows: TGTGCCAGCAGCAAGGGGACTAGCGGGAGCTACGAGCAGTACTTC. This gives the protein CASSKGTSGSYEQYF.

V and J are TRBV2 and TRBJ2-7; possible D gene TRBD2, 6 bases. There are 11 residues in the CDR3. V lost 8 bases, J lost 5 bases, and 10 bases lay in between. Germline V CDR1 and CDR2: SNHLY, FYNNEI. The CDR3 reads CASAGRDEQYF. The CDR3 DNA reads TGTGCCAGCGCGGGGCGGGACGAGCAGTACTTC.

This clonotype was recorded many times. The CDR3 DNA sequence: TGTGCCAGCAGCCTCACAGGGTCCGCCCGAGAGACCCAGTACTTC. It yields the protein CASSLTGSARETQYF. This chain links TRBV6-1 with TRBJ2-5; tentatively, D is TRBD1 (6 bases). Germline loops: CDR1 MNHNS, CDR2 SASEGT. CDR3 size: 15 residues. V was shortened by 6 bases and J by 4 bases, with 18 bases between the two germline ends.

This clonotype was counted at least ten times. J is TRBJ2-7 and V is TRBV28; 7 nucleotides line up with TRBD1. V shed 3 bases, J shed 2 bases, and the junction held 7 bases outside the gene matches. Germline lookup yields CDR1 MDHEN and CDR2 SYDVKM. The CDR3 totals 15 residues. DNA for the CDR3: TGTGCCAGCAGTTTGGAGAGTAGGGGGCCCTACGAGCAGTACTTC. It specifies CASSLESRGPYEQYF.

This clonotype was picked up many times. The chain combines TRBV11-2 with TRBJ2-7; no clear D gene. This CDR3 contains 13 residues. V was cut by 0 bases and J by 6 bases, with 9 bases left in between. Per germline, CDR1 SGHAT and CDR2 FQNNGV. CDR3 sequence (DNA): TGTGCCAGCAGCTTAGACCAAGTCGGCGAGCAGTACTTC. Amino acids: CASSLDQVGEQYF.

The genes are TRBV15 and TRBJ1-2; a weak D match, TRBD1 (5 bases). Germline CDR1 LNHNV, CDR2 YYDKDF (reference sequence). CDR3 size: 13 residues. V lost 3 bases and J 7 bases, leaving 12 bases between the germline ends. CDR3 in DNA: TGTGCCACCAGCAGTCTAGGACAAAGTGGCTACACCTTC. Protein: CATSSLGQSGYTF. Variable domain in full (rest from reference TRBV15 and TRBJ1-2): DAMVIQNPRYQVTQFGKPVTLSCSQTLNHNVMYWYQQKSSQAPKLLFHYYDKDFNNEADTPDNFQSRRPNTSFCFLDIRSPGLGDTAMYLCATSSLGQSGYTFGSGTRLTVV.